This T cell receptor beta chain was found in a study of T-cell memory formation after mild COVID-19. Looking at the study overall: TCR clustering was largely donor specific. Study results and caveats: CD8+ contracting clones occupied EMRA, while CD4+ ones occupied mainly CM and EM.

CDR1 is SEHNR, CDR2 FQNEAQ, per germline (reference sequence). V lost 8 bases to trimming and J lost 0 bases; unmatched junction nucleotides: 4. The CDR3 sequence is 17 residues long. TCRdb called the 5' RACE reads again in MiXCR, with one record for every CDR3 protein. The table lists some 100,000 distinct CDR3 sequences, over 8.5% of them singletons. This clonotype occurred a few times. The target antigen is unknown. The TCR originated in a man between 18 and 29 years old who had mild COVID-19 (a few samples of this study predate the infection). Cell type and time point are not known. The sample was PBMCs or a T cell subset sorted from them (not recorded which). The chain links TRBV7-9 to TRBJ2-2; 15 bases map to TRBD2. The CDR3 nucleotides are TGTGCCAGCCTCGGGACTAGCGGGGGGTCGAACACCGGGGAGCTGTTTTTT. This sequence encodes CASLGTSGGSNTGELFF. Together with reference TRBV7-9 and TRBJ2-2, the CDR3 gives the full variable domain: DTGVSQNPRHKITKRGQNVTFRCDPISEHNRLYWYRQTLGQGPEFLTYFQNEAQLEKSRLLSDRFSAERPKGSFSTLEIQRTEQGDSAMYLCASLGTSGGSNTGELFFGEGSRLTVL.